These 27 T cell receptor beta chains originate from one sample sequenced in a study of blood T cell repertoires in COVID-19. The assay was immunoSEQ multiplex PCR, and TCRdb's table has in-frame clones only and misses some. The data contain 200,000 or so clones, 80% to 85% of them singletons. The specimen was PBMCs or T cells enriched from blood (not recorded which). The source is a man aged 35-49 years who had recovered from COVID-19.

The V call is TRBV28, the J call TRBJ1-2; 7 bases line up with TRBD1. CDR1 and CDR2 (germline): MDHEN, SYDVKM. This CDR3 spans 16 amino acids. Trimming at V came to 0 bases and at J to 7 bases, leaving 11 bases not matched to a gene. The CDR3 nucleotides are TGTGCCAGCAGTTTATGGAGAGTGACAGGGCTCGCTGGCTACACCTTC. Protein product: CASSLWRVTGLAGYTF.

The gene calls are TRBV5-1 and TRBJ1-1; 10 nucleotides match TRBD1. V lost 2 bases and J lost 6; bases outside the gene matches: 7. The germline gives CDR1 SGHRS, CDR2 YFSETQ. This CDR3 has 15 residues. The CDR3 loop reads CASSFTGTGAAEAFF. The CDR3 bases are TGCGCCAGCAGCTTTACGGGGACAGGGGCCGCTGAAGCTTTCTTT.

V and J are TRBV7-2 and TRBJ1-6, with 7 bases matching TRBD1. The CDR3 is 14 residues long. Germline CDR1 and CDR2: SGHTA and FQGNSA. V lost 3 bases, J lost 10 bases, and 6 bases stayed unmatched. The CDR3 nucleotides read TGTGCCAGCAGCTTCCACAGGGGATCCTCACCCCTCCACTTT. Amino acids: CASSFHRGSSPLHF. The entire variable domain, with the rest obtained from reference TRBV7-2 and TRBJ1-6, is as follows: GAGVSQSPSNKVTEKGKDVELRCDPISGHTALYWYRQSLGQGLEFLIYFQGNSAPDKSGLPSDRFSAERTGGSVSTLTIQRTQQEDSAVYLCASSFHRGSSPLHFGNGTRLTVT.

The chain carries TRBV6-5 and TRBJ2-7; 12 bases agree with TRBD2. Trimming removed 5 bases from V and 3 bases from J; junction bases left unmatched: 5. The CDR3 runs to 15 residues. The germline CDR1 and CDR2 sequences are MNHEY and SVGAGI. This chain's CDR3 is CASSQLAGGIYEQYF. The CDR3 coding sequence is TGTGCCAGCAGTCAACTAGCGGGGGGCATCTACGAGCAGTACTTC.

The gene calls are TRBV30 and TRBJ1-2; 7 bases line up with TRBD1. Per the germline V gene, CDR1 is GTSNPN and CDR2 is SVGIG (reference sequence). CDR3 length: 18 amino acids. V lost 2 bases, J lost 4 bases, and 19 bases stayed unmatched. The CDR3 coding sequence is TGTGCCTGGAGTCCAATTAGAAGTAACAGGGGTGGGAGCTATGGCTACACCTTC. Encoded protein: CAWSPIRSNRGGSYGYTF. The whole variable domain, remainder taken from reference TRBV30 and TRBJ1-2, is SQTIHQWPATLVQPVGSPLSLECTVEGTSNPNLYWYRQAAGRGLQLLFYSVGIGQISSEVPQNLSASRPQDRQFILSSKKLLLSDSGFYLCAWSPIRSNRGGSYGYTFGSGTRLTVV.

The chain employs TRBV7-8 and TRBJ1-1, with 11 bases lining up with TRBD1. Germline lookup yields CDR1 SGHVS and CDR2 FQNEAQ. V dropped 5 bases and J dropped 10; count of bases not matched to a gene: 12. CDR3 length: 15 residues. CDR3 amino acids: CASSSSPGQGGLAFF. CDR3 bases: TGTGCCAGCAGCAGTTCCCCGGGACAGGGGGGCTTAGCTTTCTTT. Combining the CDR3 with reference TRBV7-8 and TRBJ1-1 gives the whole variable domain GAGVSQSPRYKVAKRGQDVALRCDPISGHVSLFWYQQALGQGPEFLTYFQNEAQLDKSGLPSDRFFAERPEGSVSTLKIQRTQQEDSAVYLCASSSSPGQGGLAFFGQGTRLTVV.

The gene calls are TRBV5-1 and TRBJ1-1; D might be TRBD1 (6 bases). The CDR3 is 15 residues long. Trimming removed 6 bases at V and 1 base at J, with 16 bases between. Germline lookup yields CDR1 SGHRS and CDR2 YFSETQ. Here the CDR3 reads CASTRGGGANTEAFF. The CDR3 DNA reads TGCGCCAGCACCCGAGGAGGGGGGGCGAACACTGAAGCTTTCTTT.

The J gene is TRBJ1-3, the V gene TRBV28; D call uncertain. CDR3 size: 13 residues. Trimming pared 3 bases from V and 7 bases from J, leaving 10 bases between. Germline assignment: CDR1 MDHEN and CDR2 SYDVKM. CDR3 loop: CASSFSVGNTIYF. CDR3 nucleotide sequence: TGTGCCAGCAGTTTTTCTGTCGGGAACACCATATATTTT.

The chain recombines TRBV3-1 (or the pseudogene TRBV3-2) with TRBJ1-4, with 9 bases identical to TRBD1. V lost 6 bases to trimming and J lost 7 bases; unmatched junction nucleotides: 6. Per the germline V gene, CDR1 is LGHDT and CDR2 is YNNKEL (reference sequence). The CDR3 is 14 amino acids. The CDR3 DNA reads TGTGCCAGCAGTCCCGGGACAGGGAGTGAAAAACTGTTTTTT. Translating gives CASSPGTGSEKLFF.

The chain carries TRBV19 and TRBJ1-4; 8 nucleotides line up with TRBD1. The V gene's germline CDR1 is LNHDA and CDR2 SQIVND (reference sequence). With 6 bases clipped from V and 2 bases from J, the junction kept 8 bases outside the gene matches. The CDR3 has 16 amino acids. Written as DNA, the CDR3 is TGTGCCAGTAGCACGGACAGGGTCGCGACTAATGAAAAACTGTTTTTT. Residues: CASSTDRVATNEKLFF.

The chain employs TRBV11-2 and TRBJ1-6; TRBD1 agrees at 7 bases. CDR3 length: 14 amino acids. Germline trimming cut 4 bases from V and 5 bases from J; bases unmatched to any gene: 2. Germline values: CDR1 SGHAT, CDR2 FQNNGV. CDR3 in DNA: TGTGCCAGCAGCTCTCAGGGGGATAATTCACCCCTCCACTTT. As protein: CASSSQGDNSPLHF.

Written as DNA, the CDR3 is TGTGCCATCAGTGACCCAGACAGGGGAAACACTGAAGCTTTCTTT. As protein: CAISDPDRGNTEAFF. The V call is TRBV10-3, the J call TRBJ1-1, with 8 nucleotides matching TRBD1. Germline V gene data show CDR1 as ENHRY and CDR2 as SYGVKD. The ends lost 3 bases at V and 2 bases at J; junction bases unmatched: 5. The CDR3 sequence is 15 residues long.

The chain recombines TRBV5-6 with TRBJ2-7; 7 nucleotides align to TRBD1. CDR3 size: 15 residues. Unmatched junction bases numbered 10, after V lost 1 base and J lost 6 bases. Germline V gene lookup returns CDR1 SGHDT and CDR2 YYEEEE. In DNA form, the CDR3 reads TGTGCCAGCAGCTTGCCGGGGACAGTGGGCGCCGAGCAGTACTTC. Its translation is CASSLPGTVGAEQYF.

Concerning this clone: The same CDR3 can be traced to other DNA sequences in this sample. This chain joins TRBV30 and TRBJ1-3; D not certain. V lost 5 bases and J lost 7, with 18 bases in between. CDR3 size: 14 residues. Looked up from germline, CDR1 is GTSNPN and CDR2 is SVGIG (reference sequence). CDR3 sequence: CAWSRGGSGNTIYF. In nucleotides, the CDR3 is TGTGCCTGGTCCCGCGGAGGGTCGGGGAACACCATATATTTT.

This sequence joins TRBV9 and TRBJ1-2; perhaps TRBD1 as D (5 bases). Germline CDR1 is SGDLS and CDR2 is YYNGEE. The CDR3 loop spans 13 amino acids. With 5 bases removed from V and 4 bases from J, the gap between germline ends came to 12 bases. CDR3 sequence: CASSSGTFYGYTF. The DNA of the CDR3 is TGTGCCAGCAGTTCCGGGACTTTCTATGGCTACACCTTC. Supplemented by reference TRBV9 and TRBJ1-2, the full variable domain reads DSGVTQTPKHLITATGQRVTLRCSPRSGDLSVYWYQQSLDQGLQFLIQYYNGEERAKGNILERFSAQQFPDLHSELNLSSLELGDSALYFCASSSGTFYGYTFGSGTRLTVV.

Only one count was recorded for this clone. The chain recombines TRBV11-2 with TRBJ2-5, with TRBD2 identical over 7 bases. The CDR3 length is 15 residues. V gave up 5 bases and J gave up 3 bases; unmatched junction bases: 9. Germline CDR1 is SGHAT and CDR2 is FQNNGV. DNA for the CDR3: TGTGCCAGCAGCCCTCCTAGCGGCAGAGAAGAGACCCAGTACTTC. Its protein is CASSPPSGREETQYF.

This chain joins TRBV7-2 and TRBJ2-1; 15 bases agree with TRBD2. The CDR3 totals 17 residues. Germline V lookup: CDR1 SGHTA, CDR2 FQGNSA. V gave up 4 bases and J gave up 7 bases; unmatched junction bases: 8. The CDR3 sequence is CASSSRTSGGARNEQFF. Here the CDR3 DNA reads TGTGCCAGCAGCTCCAGGACTAGCGGGGGGGCCAGGAATGAGCAGTTCTTC.

The chain recombines TRBV5-4 with TRBJ1-2; D perhaps matches TRBD1 (5 bases). The germline V and J ends were trimmed by 1 base and 3 bases, with 13 bases remaining between them. Germline CDR1 and CDR2: SGHNT and YYREEE (reference sequence). This CDR3 region has 15 residues. The CDR3 protein is CASSLTGHRDYGYTF. Here the CDR3 DNA reads TGTGCCAGCAGCTTGACAGGACACCGCGACTATGGCTACACCTTC.

This rearrangement joins TRBV20-1 to TRBJ2-3; TRBD2 matches at 11 bases. After removal of 3 bases from V and 3 bases from J, the junction contained 5 bases not matched to a gene. The CDR3 consists of 15 residues. Germline V gene lookup returns CDR1 DFQATT and CDR2 SNEGSKA (reference sequence). CDR3 amino acids: CSASVSGGGTDTQYF. CDR3 coding DNA: TGCAGTGCTAGTGTTAGCGGGGGGGGTACAGATACGCAGTATTTT.

The V call is TRBV11-3, the J call TRBJ2-6; no definite D call. The CDR3 length is 13 residues. V was trimmed by 8 bases and J by 4 bases, leaving 9 bases between them. Germline CDR1 and CDR2: SGHNT and YENEEA. For the CDR3, the DNA is TGTGCCAGCTCCGGAGCAGGGGCCAACGTCCTGACTTTC. The encoded protein is CASSGAGANVLTF. The full variable domain, with the rest looked up from reference TRBV11-3 and TRBJ2-6, is EAGVVQSPRYKIIEKKQPVAFWCNPISGHNTLYWYLQNLGQGPELLIRYENEEAVDDSQLPKDRFSAERLKGVDSTLKIQPAELGDSAVYLCASSGAGANVLTFGAGSRLTVL.

V is TRBV10-1 and J is TRBJ2-3, with TRBD1 identical over 7 bases. CDR3 length: 14 residues. The V and J ends lost 8 bases and 2 bases, in that order; junction bases with no gene match: 7. Per the germline V gene, CDR1 is WNHNN and CDR2 is SYGVQD (reference sequence). CDR3 amino acids: CASGTGTVTDTQYF. The CDR3 DNA is TGCGCCAGCGGAACTGGGACAGTCACAGATACGCAGTATTTT.

This rearrangement joins TRBV7-9 to TRBJ1-1; 8 bases map to TRBD1. There are 14 residues in the CDR3. In germline, CDR1 is SEHNR, CDR2 FQNEAQ (reference sequence). The CDR3: CAISTGTGNTEAFF. The DNA of the CDR3 is TGTGCTATCTCCACCGGGACAGGGAACACTGAAGCTTTCTTT. Looking up the rest from reference TRBV7-9 and TRBJ1-1 gives the full variable domain: DTGVSQNPRHKITKRGQNVTFRCDPISEHNRLYWYRQTLGQGPEFLTYFQNEAQLEKSRLLSDRFSAERPKGSFSTLEIQRTEQGDSAMYLCAISTGTGNTEAFFGQGTRLTVV.

The chain has TRBV4-1 and TRBJ2-1, with 11 bases matching TRBD2. This CDR3 region has 18 residues. Trimming at V came to 4 bases and at J to 5 bases, leaving 13 bases not matched to a gene. The germline gives CDR1 MGHRA, CDR2 YSYEKL. CDR3 protein: CASSPSRLAGGPHNEQFF. As DNA, the CDR3 is TGCGCCAGCAGCCCGTCCCGGCTAGCGGGGGGCCCTCACAATGAGCAGTTCTTC.

The chain employs TRBV7-2 and TRBJ2-7, with D maybe TRBD1 (6 bases). Trimming left V 3 bases short and J 7 bases short, with 22 bases between. This CDR3 has 16 residues. Germline CDR1 SGHTA, CDR2 FQGNSA. CDR3 bases: TGTGCCAGCAGCTTTTTTATTGGACAGCCTTCCAGGGAGCAGTACTTC. Protein: CASSFFIGQPSREQYF. Drawing the rest from reference TRBV7-2 and TRBJ2-7, the complete variable domain is GAGVSQSPSNKVTEKGKDVELRCDPISGHTALYWYRQSLGQGLEFLIYFQGNSAPDKSGLPSDRFSAERTGGSVSTLTIQRTQQEDSAVYLCASSFFIGQPSREQYFGPGTRLTVT.

This clone was recorded only once. The J gene is TRBJ2-1, the V gene TRBV28, with TRBD1 identical over 10 bases. J lost 12 bases, V lost 2 bases, and 10 bases had no gene match. The CDR3 covers 15 residues. The germline V gene has CDR1 MDHEN and CDR2 SYDVKM. The CDR3 DNA follows: TGTGCCAGCAGTTTAACAGACAGGGGGCTGGGTGGGCAGTTCTTC. This codes for CASSLTDRGLGGQFF.

The chain has TRBV18 and TRBJ1-1; 7 nucleotides agree with TRBD1. After removal of 5 bases from V and 4 bases from J, the junction contained 4 bases not matched to a gene. This CDR3 is built from 13 residues. Germline CDR1 and CDR2: KGHSH and LQKENI. DNA of the CDR3: TGTGCCAGCTCATCGACAGGGTTCACTGAAGCTTTCTTT. This sequence encodes CASSSTGFTEAFF.

The gene calls are TRBV9 and TRBJ1-1, with 7 bases identical to TRBD1. Germline V gene sequence: CDR1 SGDLS, CDR2 YYNGEE. J was trimmed by 11 bases and V by 3 bases; bases with no gene match: 10. This CDR3 is built from 13 residues. This CDR3 is CASSARQGRMAFF. For the CDR3, the DNA is TGTGCCAGCAGCGCTCGACAGGGCAGAATGGCTTTCTTT. The full variable domain, its missing parts supplied by reference TRBV9 and TRBJ1-1, is DSGVTQTPKHLITATGQRVTLRCSPRSGDLSVYWYQQSLDQGLQFLIQYYNGEERAKGNILERFSAQQFPDLHSELNLSSLELGDSALYFCASSARQGRMAFFGQGTRLTVV.